The clone carrying this TCR beta chain was found many times. Its antigen is unknown. The sample comes from a study of breast tumors, draining lymph nodes, adjacent tissues. General study findings and limits: The data were judged consistent with most tumor T cells coming from lymph node and expanding in tumor. Compared with lymph nodes, tumors were less diverse; compared with nontumor tissue, more. Tumor and nontumor repertoires were significantly more similar in luminal-like than in basal-like breast cancer. That most tumor T cells come from lymph nodes remained unproven.

Trimming took 6 bases from V and 6 from J, leaving 10 bases between them. Germline V CDR1 and CDR2: KGHDR, SFDVKD. This CDR3 is built from 13 residues. In TCRdb, the multiplex PCR reads were re-called with MiXCR into one record per CDR3 protein. The sample consists of about 230,000 distinct CDR3 sequences, about 34% of them appearing once. Breast cancer patients provided tissue from their axillary draining lymph nodes. What was sequenced was axillary lymph node tissue. This chain joins TRBV24-1 and TRBJ2-2, with a weak D call TRBD1 (7 bases). This receptor was taken from a female donor with breast cancer. Some clones in this sample may be carry-over from other donors' samples. The CDR3 DNA is TGTGCCACCAGTATCAGGGGGGCCGGGGAGCTGTTTTTT. Encoded protein: CATSIRGAGELFF.